The entry below describes one T cell receptor beta chain. Its specificity is not known. The PCR contained 60 Vbeta and 13 Jbeta primers. Sequenced by immunoSEQ multiplex PCR; TCRdb stores in-frame clones only, minus some. The sample includes 85,000 to 130,000 clones, 79% of them seen just once. The record originates from a study of cytomegalovirus exposure and HLA in healthy donors. General study findings and limits: Further analysis, carried out later, found HLA-associated TCR beta chains more clonally expanded than equally common other chains. In a later analysis, V- and J-gene trimming of beta chains associated with a DCLRE1C missense variant, replicated independently. Earlier findings revealed that most TCR beta V segments proved productive either about 87% or about 30% of the time.

The length of the CDR3 is 15 residues. V lost 4 bases, J lost 6 bases, and 14 bases lay in between. CDR1 and CDR2 from the germline V gene are SGHKS and YYEKEE (reference sequence). This receptor was taken from a female donor in good health and CMV-seropositive. This chain uses TRBV5-5 with TRBJ1-6; D perhaps matches TRBD1 (5 bases). The material sequenced was PBMCs. This CDR3 reads CASSPNTGANSPLHF. The CDR3 DNA is TGTGCCAGCAGCCCCAACACAGGCGCTAATTCACCCCTCCACTTT.